The following is a T cell receptor (beta chain) sequence with its context. Authors' methods: Reference gene primer amplification in the assay estimated nucleated cell counts. The data were produced by immunoSEQ multiplex PCR, yet TCRdb's version contains in-frame clones alone and is incomplete. V, J and clone size reflect that table, while D and trimming were determined from the DNA. The table shows about 71,000 clones, with 90% occurring only once. These data belong to a study of blood T cell repertoires in COVID-19. Study as a whole: COVID-19 samples from acute and convalescent phases originated in the United States, Italy and Spain.

CDR1 SGHTS and CDR2 YDEGEE come from the germline V gene. V lost 2 bases, J lost 4 bases, and 4 bases lay in between. This CDR3 region has 11 residues. The receptor comes from a woman aged 18-30 years with acute or convalescent COVID-19. This chain joins TRBV5-8 and TRBJ2-7; D remains ambiguous. Sequencing was done on a sample of peripheral blood. DNA of the CDR3: TGTGCCAGCAGCTTCAGGTACGAGCAGTACTTC. Amino acid sequence: CASSFRYEQYF.